The next 29 T cell receptor beta chains were all read from a single sample in a study of breast tumors, draining lymph nodes, adjacent tissues. Samples came from axillary lymph nodes draining the breast cancer. From the multiplex PCR reads, TCRdb called clonotypes with MiXCR, one entry per CDR3 protein. The table shows 150,000 to 200,000 distinct CDR3 sequences, with about 30% occurring only once. Sample: axillary lymph node tissue. Receptors originate from a female donor with breast cancer. Some clones in this sample may be carry-over from other donors' samples.

This chain connects TRBV9 to TRBJ2-3, with TRBD2 identical over 10 bases. Germline V gene data show CDR1 as SGDLS and CDR2 as YYNGEE. There are 16 residues in the CDR3. With V trimmed by 0 bases and J by 3 bases, 4 bases remained unmatched. The CDR3 coding sequence is TGTGCCAGCAGCGTAGGACTAGCGGGTAGGACAGATACGCAGTATTTT. It is translated as CASSVGLAGRTDTQYF.

This clonotype was counted at least ten times. This chain links TRBV6-6 with TRBJ2-5; perhaps TRBD1 as D (6 bases). V dropped 5 bases and J dropped 5 bases, with 12 bases sitting between them. Germline values: CDR1 MNHNY, CDR2 SVGAGI (reference sequence). CDR3 length equals 13 residues. CDR3 sequence: CASSPRGGETQYF. The CDR3 nucleotides read TGTGCCAGCAGTCCCAGGGGTGGTGAGACCCAGTACTTC.

The V call is TRBV6-6, the J call TRBJ1-4; no clear D. V shed 2 bases and J shed 8 bases, with 12 bases lying between them. Germline loops: CDR1 MNHNY, CDR2 SVGAGI (reference sequence). The CDR3 totals 14 residues. CDR3: CASSYPGKREKLFF. CDR3 in DNA: TGTGCCAGCAGTTACCCTGGGAAAAGGGAAAAACTGTTTTTT.

This clonotype was seen a few times. This may be a read error: a much more frequent sequence differs by one nucleotide. The chain recombines TRBV4-1 with TRBJ2-2; D ambiguous. The CDR3 sequence is 15 residues long. Trimming took off 0 bases at V and 6 bases at J, with 11 bases between the two ends. CDR1 and CDR2 (germline): MGHRA, YSYEKL. CDR3 sequence: CASSQEETSAGELFF. CDR3 coding DNA: TGCGCCAGCAGCCAAGAGGAAACGAGTGCCGGGGAGCTGTTTTTT.

The sample holds one count of this clonotype. Being one base from a much bigger clone, this may be a read error. V is TRBV11-2 and J is TRBJ2-2, with D possibly TRBD2 on 5 matching bases. CDR3 size: 16 residues. Germline V gene lookup returns CDR1 SGHAT and CDR2 FQNNGV. With 7 bases removed from V and 6 bases from J, the gap between germline ends came to 21 bases. The CDR3 DNA reads TGTGCCAGCATCCCCCAAGGAGGCAATCCAGCCGGGGAGCTGTTTTTT. Translation gives CASIPQGGNPAGELFF.

V usage is TRBV4-1 and J usage is TRBJ1-1; D is uncertain. V was trimmed by 3 bases and J by 7 bases, leaving 6 bases between them. This CDR3 is 11 amino acids long. The V gene's germline CDR1 is MGHRA and CDR2 YSYEKL. The CDR3 sequence: CASSQGNEAFF. CDR3 nucleotide sequence: TGCGCCAGCAGCCAGGGTAATGAAGCTTTCTTT.

The genes are TRBV20-1 and TRBJ1-4; tentative D call: TRBD1 (5 bases). The CDR3 sequence is 15 residues long. Germline lookup yields CDR1 DFQATT and CDR2 SNEGSKA (reference sequence). The V and J ends lost 6 bases and 6 bases respectively, with 20 bases between them. The CDR3 is CSALRTSGGYEKLFF. The DNA for the CDR3 is TGCAGTGCACTCCGGACTAGCGGGGGGTATGAAAAACTGTTTTTT.

This clonotype has ten or more counts. V and J are TRBV20-1 and TRBJ1-2, with 7 bases fitting TRBD1. Germline-derived CDR1 and CDR2 are DFQATT and SNEGSKA (reference sequence). V gave up 1 base and J gave up 8 bases; unmatched junction bases: 7. This CDR3 region has 13 residues. The CDR3 loop is CSARGNRGGGYTF. CDR3 DNA: TGCAGTGCTAGAGGGAACAGGGGTGGAGGCTACACCTTC.

As regards this clonotype: A junction end diverges from the germline sequence, so it may reflect a read error. This chain links TRBV18 with TRBJ2-3; D is possibly TRBD1 (6 bases). The germline gives CDR1 KGHSH, CDR2 LQKENI. CDR3 size: 15 residues. The CDR3 protein is CASYLGHLSTGTQYF. The CDR3 region has the DNA TGTGCCAGCTACCTGGGACACCTAAGCACAGGTACGCAGTATTTT.

This chain joins TRBV28 and TRBJ2-3, with 8 bases identical to TRBD1. This CDR3 is built from 17 residues. Losses at the gene ends were 6 bases for V and 0 bases for J; bases not matched to a gene: 11. The germline V gene has CDR1 MDHEN and CDR2 SYDVKM. CDR3 in DNA: TGTGCCAGCAGCGCCTCCGGGACAGGCCCTAGCACAGATACGCAGTATTTT. This gives the protein CASSASGTGPSTDTQYF.

With regard to this clonotype: A single base separates this from a much larger clone, so it may be a read error. The conserved closing phenylalanine or tryptophan is absent in this CDR3, likely reflecting a read error. The gene calls are TRBV14 and TRBJ2-1, with TRBD1 identical over 9 bases. Unmatched junction bases numbered 2, after V lost 5 bases and J lost 6 bases. This CDR3 comprises 13 residues. In germline, CDR1 is SGHDN, CDR2 FVKESK. The CDR3 is CASSKDRGNEQFC. CDR3 coding DNA: TGTGCCAGCAGCAAGGACAGGGGCAATGAGCAGTTCTGC.

About this clonotype itself: A much larger clone differs from this one at a single base, so this may be a read error. The V call is TRBV12-3 or TRBV12-4, the J call TRBJ2-1, with D perhaps TRBD2 (6 bases). This CDR3 has 15 residues. The CDR3 sequence: CASSVQTSSPNGQFF. CDR3 nucleotides: TGTGCCAGCAGCGTTCAGACTAGTTCACCCAATGGGCAGTTCTTC.

This clonotype was observed a handful of times. The J gene is TRBJ2-2, the V gene TRBV3-1; the D call may be TRBD1 or TRBD2 (5 bases each). In germline, CDR1 is LGHDT, CDR2 YNNKEL (reference sequence). The CDR3 extends over 15 amino acids. V dropped 4 bases and J dropped 3 bases, with 12 bases sitting between them. For the CDR3, the DNA is TGTGCCAGCAGCCGTACCGGGACCGACACCGGGGAGCTGTTTTTT. Protein: CASSRTGTDTGELFF.

As for this clonotype: Being one base from a much bigger clone, this may be a read error. The V and J genes are TRBV9 and TRBJ2-3; 9 bases map to TRBD1. Germline CDR1 reads SGDLS; CDR2 reads YYNGEE. This CDR3 has 15 residues. The DNA of the CDR3 is TGTGCCAGCAGCACCCTTGACAGGGGGGTAGATACGCCGTATTTT. Residues: CASSTLDRGVDTPYF.

This clonotype came up many times. An end of the junction differs from the germline gene, which may be a read error. V and J are TRBV29-1 and TRBJ1-3, with TRBD1 matching 7 bases. Germline CDR1 and CDR2: SQVTM and ANQGSEA. This CDR3 has 14 amino acids. The CDR3, as DNA: TGCAGCGTGGAAGGGGGCAATTCAGGAAACACCATATATTTT. Amino acid sequence: CSVEGGNSGNTIYF.

V usage is TRBV12-3 or TRBV12-4 and J usage is TRBJ2-2, with 7 bases that match TRBD1. Trimming at V came to 7 bases and at J to 10 bases, leaving 15 bases not matched to a gene. The CDR3 is made up of 15 amino acids. The CDR3: CASTPGTAGLKELFF. CDR3 sequence (DNA): TGTGCCAGCACCCCCGGGACAGCCGGTCTTAAGGAGCTGTTTTTT.

This clonotype was picked up many times. This chain connects TRBV10-1 to TRBJ2-7, with a weak D call TRBD2 (5 bases). CDR1 is WNHNN, CDR2 SYGVQD, per germline (reference sequence). Trimming left V 3 bases short and J 3 bases short, with 6 bases between. CDR3 length: 12 amino acids. The CDR3 sequence: CASSDGVYEQYF. In nucleotides, the CDR3 is TGCGCCAGCAGTGACGGGGTCTACGAGCAGTACTTC.

The genes are TRBV3-1 and TRBJ2-1; unclear D gene. V was pared by 1 base and J by 15 bases, with 19 bases between. The CDR3 length is 14 residues. The germline V gene encodes CDR1 LGHDT and CDR2 YNNKEL (reference sequence). CDR3 loop: CASSQGIPGSGRFF. The CDR3 coding sequence is TGTGCCAGCAGCCAAGGCATACCGGGTAGTGGGCGGTTCTTC.

This clonotype was seen repeatedly, ten times or more. V gene TRBV5-6 combines with J gene TRBJ2-3, with 9 bases identical to TRBD2. The CDR3 loop spans 18 amino acids. From germline, CDR1 is SGHDT and CDR2 YYEEEE. V was pared by 1 base and J by 0 bases, with 9 bases of the junction left unmatched. The CDR3 region has the DNA TGTGCCAGCAGCTTGAGAACGACTAGCGGAACTAGCACAGATACGCAGTATTTT. This sequence encodes CASSLRTTSGTSTDTQYF.

The V call is TRBV11-2, the J call TRBJ2-3, with TRBD2 as a possible D gene (7 bases). The V and J ends lost 2 bases and 2 bases respectively, with 11 bases between them. There are 15 residues in the CDR3. Germline lookup yields CDR1 SGHAT and CDR2 FQNNGV. The CDR3 loop is CASSLLGGHTDTQYF. The CDR3 coding sequence is TGTGCCAGCAGCTTACTGGGGGGGCACACAGATACGCAGTATTTT.

As to this clonotype: Because the CDR3's place on the DNA is in doubt, the DNA is left out and the CDR3 is given as listed by TCRdb. The rearrangement uses TRBV5-6 and TRBJ2-7; the table's D call, TRBD2, has no DNA check behind it. CDR1 is SGHDT and CDR2 is YYEEEE in the germline V gene. The CDR3 is made up of 21 amino acids, end residues included. Here the CDR3 reads CASSFYICSAGTGDSSYEQYF.

At least ten counts were recorded for this clonotype. The chain has TRBV24-1 and TRBJ2-7; 8 bases are shared with TRBD1. Germline assignment: CDR1 KGHDR and CDR2 SFDVKD. This CDR3 is 14 amino acids long. J gave up 4 bases and V 5 bases, and 6 bases lay outside the gene matches. The CDR3 coding sequence is TGTGCCACCAGTGCTCCAGGGGGCACGTACGAGCAGTACTTC. Its protein product is CATSAPGGTYEQYF.

The table lists this clonotype with many counts. The chain carries TRBV6-5 and TRBJ1-5, with D hard to call. From germline, CDR1 is MNHEY and CDR2 SVGAGI. This CDR3 spans 13 amino acids. Trimming pared 0 bases from V and 9 bases from J, leaving 9 bases between. This CDR3 is CASSYSLDLPQHF. The CDR3 coding sequence is TGTGCCAGCAGTTACTCCCTTGACTTGCCCCAGCATTTT.

With respect to this clonotype: This may stem from a read error, because a much larger clone lies one nucleotide away. This chain joins TRBV19 and TRBJ2-3, with 8 bases that match TRBD1. This CDR3 has 14 amino acids. CDR1 LNHDA and CDR2 SQIVND come from the germline V gene (reference sequence). J gave up 8 bases and V 4 bases, and 8 bases lay outside the gene matches. The CDR3 coding sequence is TGTGCCAGTAGTACCCCGACAGGGGCGGCTACGCAGTATTTT. It specifies CASSTPTGAATQYF.

About this clonotype itself: Here the CDR3 omits its conserved ending phenylalanine or tryptophan, so a read error is the likely source. No DNA is shown, since the ends of the CDR3 on it are uncertain; the CDR3 is the one TCRdb lists. This rearrangement joins TRBV20-1 to TRBJ2-6; TRBD1 is the table's D call, not checked against the DNA. CDR1 is DFQATT and CDR2 is SNEGSKA in the germline V gene (reference sequence). The CDR3 has 8 residues if both end residues are counted. CDR3 in amino acids: CSARGQGI.

This clonotype has a count of ten or more. V is TRBV10-3 and J is TRBJ2-1, with D perhaps TRBD2 (6 bases). The CDR3 extends over 11 amino acids. Between the trimmed V and J ends, which lost 9 bases and 4 bases, there was a span of 7 bases. The germline CDR1 and CDR2 sequences are ENHRY and SYGVKD. CDR3 nucleotides: TGTGCCATTGGGACTTACAATGAGCAGTTCTTC. Its protein is CAIGTYNEQFF.

As for this clonotype: A read error is possible here, since a much larger clone lies one base away. The genes are TRBV11-3 and TRBJ2-1; D not resolved. The germline V gene has CDR1 SGHNT and CDR2 YENEEA. This CDR3 region has 15 residues. CDR3 sequence (DNA): TGTGCCGGCAGCTTACTTCGGTCCTTGGGGAATGAGCAGTTCTTC. As protein: CAGSLLRSLGNEQFF.

This clonotype was seen more than once but under ten times. The chain is built from TRBV27 and TRBJ2-3; 10 bases agree with TRBD2. V trimming: 5 bases; J trimming: 2 bases; junction bases outside the gene matches: 16. This CDR3 is built from 19 residues. Germline CDR1 MNHEY, CDR2 SMNVEV (reference sequence). This chain's CDR3 is CASSPRTSGLYTATDTQYF. Written as DNA, the CDR3 is TGTGCCAGCAGTCCACGGACTAGCGGATTATATACTGCCACAGATACGCAGTATTTT.

This rearrangement joins TRBV20-1 to TRBJ2-3; D not resolved. With 7 bases removed from V and 2 bases from J, the gap between germline ends came to 13 bases. The CDR3 is 13 amino acids. The germline V gene has CDR1 DFQATT and CDR2 SNEGSKA (reference sequence). CDR3 DNA: TGCAGTGGGAGCTCAGCTATCACAGATACGCAGTATTTT. Translating it yields CSGSSAITDTQYF.